This TCR beta chain is drawn from a study of blood T cell repertoires in COVID-19. V shed 3 bases and J shed 13 bases, with 19 bases lying between them. The germline V gene has CDR1 SGHTA and CDR2 FQGNSA. This CDR3 has 15 residues. The method was immunoSEQ multiplex PCR; TCRdb's version includes in-frame clones alone and lacks a portion of them. Among 150,000 to 170,000 clones listed, around 84% were seen once. This clonotype originated in a woman in her sixties or seventies with COVID-19, enrolled during active disease. Material for sequencing was peripheral blood. This chain uses TRBV7-2 with TRBJ2-6; a weak D match, TRBD1 (6 bases). The CDR3 bases are TGTGCCAGCAGCTTGGGGGCGGTTCCCTCTCAGGTCCTGACTTTC. This encodes CASSLGAVPSQVLTF.